This T cell receptor beta chain was documented in a study of blood T cell repertoires in COVID-19. Whole-study context: Specimens from acute and convalescent COVID-19 originated in the United States, Italy and Spain.

Per the study methods: Amplification of reference gene primers was used by the study to estimate nucleated cell counts. Sequencing was performed with immunoSEQ multiplex PCR; in TCRdb, only in-frame clones are kept and a portion is missing. The DNA gave D and trimming, while V, J and clone size come from that table. The sample carries approximately 330,000 clones, roughly 90% recorded once. Trimming stripped 6 bases from V and 2 bases from J, with 11 bases between. There are 13 residues in the CDR3. Germline V gene lookup returns CDR1 SGHNT and CDR2 YENEEA. The specimen was peripheral blood. The sequence was collected from a woman aged 45-59 years with active or convalescent COVID-19. V gene TRBV11-3 combines with J gene TRBJ2-7; perhaps TRBD2 as D (6 bases). CDR3 loop: CASRTRAPYEQYF. As DNA, the CDR3 is TGTGCCAGCAGGACTAGGGCCCCCTACGAGCAGTACTTC.